This entry lists 6 T cell receptor beta chains sequenced from one sample in a study of blood T cell repertoires in COVID-19. Generated by immunoSEQ multiplex PCR, the TCRdb table keeps only in-frame clones and is missing some. This sample has 250,000 to 350,000 clones, with approximately 88% found just once. The source material was peripheral blood. The receptor set was obtained from a human donor with COVID-19, enrolled during active disease. The donor label of this sample is uncertain.

The genes are TRBV9 and TRBJ1-2; the D is unclear. The CDR3 covers 12 residues. Between the trimmed V and J ends, which lost 2 bases and 7 bases, there was a span of 9 bases. Germline CDR1 is SGDLS and CDR2 is YYNGEE. The CDR3 DNA reads TGTGCCAGCAGCGTTATGCGGGGTGGCTACACCTTC. Encoded protein: CASSVMRGGYTF.

This clone was counted at least ten times. This chain links TRBV12-1 with TRBJ2-1; the tabulated D call, TRBD1, remains unverified against the DNA. TRBV12-1 is assigned pseudogene status. The CDR3 spans 17 residues. CDR3 protein: CASSFKVRGRTYNEQFF. The CDR3 DNA reads as TGTGCCAGCAGCTTTAAGGTTCGTGGGCGTACCTACAATGAGCAGTTCTTC.

The CDR3 sequence: CASSLPGPYEQYF. As DNA, the CDR3 is TGTGCCAGCAGTTTGCCGGGTCCCTACGAGCAGTACTTC. The V gene is TRBV12-3 or TRBV12-4, the J gene TRBJ2-7; no clear D. CDR3 size: 13 residues. V was clipped by 3 bases and J by 2 bases, with 8 bases between them.

The chain employs TRBV15 and TRBJ2-1; D might be TRBD2 (5 bases). Trimming shortened V by 3 bases and J by 1 base, and 16 bases separated the two germline ends. CDR3 size: 17 residues. Germline V gene data show CDR1 as LNHNV and CDR2 as YYDKDF (reference sequence). DNA for the CDR3: TGTGCCACCAGCAGTTACTCTAGCCCCGTTTCCTACAATGAGCAGTTCTTC. Amino acid sequence: CATSSYSSPVSYNEQFF. The variable domain in full, completed from reference TRBV15 and TRBJ2-1, reads DAMVIQNPRYQVTQFGKPVTLSCSQTLNHNVMYWYQQKSSQAPKLLFHYYDKDFNNEADTPDNFQSRRPNTSFCFLDIRSPGLGDTAMYLCATSSYSSPVSYNEQFFGPGTRLTVL.

This clone showed up just a few times. The rearrangement links TRBV28 to TRBJ2-3; 11 bases line up with TRBD2. The CDR3 spans 16 residues. V dropped 5 bases and J dropped 4; count of bases not matched to a gene: 8. Germline V gives CDR1 MDHEN, CDR2 SYDVKM. In DNA, the CDR3 is TGTGCCAGCAGTCAACAGACTAGCGGGACGGCAGATACGCAGTATTTT. It codes for CASSQQTSGTADTQYF.

V is TRBV5-1 and J is TRBJ2-5; 9 bases align to TRBD2. With 4 bases clipped from V and 1 base from J, the junction kept 11 bases outside the gene matches. CDR1 is SGHRS, CDR2 YFSETQ, per germline. This CDR3 has 17 residues. In DNA, the CDR3 is TGCGCCAGCAGCCCCGGTGGCGCGGGAGGGTCCCAAGAGACCCAGTACTTC. Translation gives CASSPGGAGGSQETQYF. The variable domain in full, with the rest retrieved from reference TRBV5-1 and TRBJ2-5, is KAGVTQTPRYLIKTRGQQVTLSCSPISGHRSVSWYQQTPGQGLQFLFEYFSETQRNKGNFPGRFSGRQFSNSRSEMNVSTLELGDSALYLCASSPGGAGGSQETQYFGPGTRLLVL.